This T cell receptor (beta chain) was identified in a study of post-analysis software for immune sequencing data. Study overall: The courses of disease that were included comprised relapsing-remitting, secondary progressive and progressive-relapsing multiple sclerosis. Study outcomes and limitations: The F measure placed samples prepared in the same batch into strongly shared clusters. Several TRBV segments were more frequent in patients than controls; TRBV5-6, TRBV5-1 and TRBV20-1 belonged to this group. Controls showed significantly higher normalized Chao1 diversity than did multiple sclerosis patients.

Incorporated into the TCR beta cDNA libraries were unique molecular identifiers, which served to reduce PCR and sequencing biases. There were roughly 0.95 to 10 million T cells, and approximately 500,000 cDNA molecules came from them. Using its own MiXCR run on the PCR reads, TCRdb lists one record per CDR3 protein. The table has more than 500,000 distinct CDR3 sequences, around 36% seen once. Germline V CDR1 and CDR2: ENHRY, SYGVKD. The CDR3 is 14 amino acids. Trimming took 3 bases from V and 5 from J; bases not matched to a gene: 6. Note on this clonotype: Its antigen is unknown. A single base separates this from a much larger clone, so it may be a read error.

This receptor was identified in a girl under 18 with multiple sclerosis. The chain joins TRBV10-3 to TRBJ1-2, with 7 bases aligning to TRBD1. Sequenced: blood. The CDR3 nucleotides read TGTGCCATCAGTGAAAGCAGGGGGACTTATGGCTACACCTTC. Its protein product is CAISESRGTYGYTF.